This TCR beta chain emerged from a study of PD-1 blockade in classical Hodgkin lymphoma. The CDR3 contains 16 residues. V lost 0 bases to trimming and J lost 0 bases, with 11 bases between them. Per germline, CDR1 SGHRS and CDR2 YFSETQ. Time point given: newly diagnosed, previously untreated cHL patient sample. Comparison PBMCs came from previously untreated, newly diagnosed classical Hodgkin lymphoma patients. Assay: immunoSEQ multiplex PCR; the TCRdb copy retains only in-frame clones and omits some. Among 15,000 to 20,000 clones, about nine tenths were seen once, and the ten largest hold 3.5% to 5%.

The origin of this receptor is a human donor with classical Hodgkin lymphoma. V and J are TRBV5-1 and TRBJ2-3; D gene uncertain. The sequenced sample consisted of peripheral blood mononuclear cells (PBMCs). This CDR3 reads CASSLEAVSSTDTQYF. As DNA, the CDR3 is TGCGCCAGCAGCTTGGAGGCGGTGTCTAGCACAGATACGCAGTATTTT. Variable domain in full (rest from reference TRBV5-1 and TRBJ2-3): KAGVTQTPRYLIKTRGQQVTLSCSPISGHRSVSWYQQTPGQGLQFLFEYFSETQRNKGNFPGRFSGRQFSNSRSEMNVSTLELGDSALYLCASSLEAVSSTDTQYFGPGTRLTVL.